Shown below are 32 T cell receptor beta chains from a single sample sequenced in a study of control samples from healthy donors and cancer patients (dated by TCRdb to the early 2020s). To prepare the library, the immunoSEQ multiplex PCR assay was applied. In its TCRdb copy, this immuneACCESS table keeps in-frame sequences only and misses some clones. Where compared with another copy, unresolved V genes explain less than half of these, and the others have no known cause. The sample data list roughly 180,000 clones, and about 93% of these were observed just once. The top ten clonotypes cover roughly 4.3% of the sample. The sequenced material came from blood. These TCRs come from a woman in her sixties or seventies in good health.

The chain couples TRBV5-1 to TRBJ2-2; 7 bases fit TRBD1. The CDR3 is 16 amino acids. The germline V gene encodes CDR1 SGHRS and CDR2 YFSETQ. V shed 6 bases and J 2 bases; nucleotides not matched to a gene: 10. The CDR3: CASTVLGTDNTGELFF. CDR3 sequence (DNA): TGCGCCAGCACGGTCCTCGGGACAGATAACACCGGGGAGCTGTTTTTT.

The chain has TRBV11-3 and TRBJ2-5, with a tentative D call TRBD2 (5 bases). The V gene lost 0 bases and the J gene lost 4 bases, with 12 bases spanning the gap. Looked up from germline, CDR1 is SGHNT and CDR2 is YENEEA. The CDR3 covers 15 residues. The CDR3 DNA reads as TGTGCCAGCAGCTTAGACGGGGAAGGCGCAGAGACCCAGTACTTC. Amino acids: CASSLDGEGAETQYF.

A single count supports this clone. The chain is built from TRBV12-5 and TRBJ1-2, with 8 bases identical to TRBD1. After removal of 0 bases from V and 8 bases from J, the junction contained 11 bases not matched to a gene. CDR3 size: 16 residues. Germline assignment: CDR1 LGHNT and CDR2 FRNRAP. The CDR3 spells CASGLVLDRDAQGYTF. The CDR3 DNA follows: TGTGCTAGTGGTTTGGTACTGGACAGGGACGCGCAGGGCTACACCTTC.

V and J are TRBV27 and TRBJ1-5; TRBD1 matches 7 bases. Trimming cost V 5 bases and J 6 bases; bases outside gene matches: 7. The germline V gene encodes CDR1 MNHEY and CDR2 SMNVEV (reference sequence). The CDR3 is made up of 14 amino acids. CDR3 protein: CASSRQGVSQPQHF. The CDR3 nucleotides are TGTGCCAGCAGTCGGCAGGGGGTAAGTCAGCCCCAGCATTTT.

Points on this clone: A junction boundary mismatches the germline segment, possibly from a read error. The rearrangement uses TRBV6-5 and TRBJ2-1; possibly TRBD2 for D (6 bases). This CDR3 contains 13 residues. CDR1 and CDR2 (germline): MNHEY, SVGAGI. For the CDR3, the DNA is TGTGCCAGCAGTTACACGGGGGTGGACTCCTACGTCTTC. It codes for CASSYTGVDSYVF.

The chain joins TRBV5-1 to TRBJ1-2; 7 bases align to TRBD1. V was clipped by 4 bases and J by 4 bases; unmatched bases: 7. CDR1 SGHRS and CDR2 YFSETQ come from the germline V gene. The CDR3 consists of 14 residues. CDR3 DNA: TGCGCCAGCAGCCCGGGACAGCAGACCTATGGCTACACCTTC. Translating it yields CASSPGQQTYGYTF.

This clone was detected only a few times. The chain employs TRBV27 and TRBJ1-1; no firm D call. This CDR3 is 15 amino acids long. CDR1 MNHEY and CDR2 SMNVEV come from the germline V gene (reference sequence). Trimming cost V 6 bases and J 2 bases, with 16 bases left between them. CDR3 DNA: TGTGCCAGCAGCCGAACGGGCGGGCTTAACACTGAAGCTTTCTTT. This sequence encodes CASSRTGGLNTEAFF.

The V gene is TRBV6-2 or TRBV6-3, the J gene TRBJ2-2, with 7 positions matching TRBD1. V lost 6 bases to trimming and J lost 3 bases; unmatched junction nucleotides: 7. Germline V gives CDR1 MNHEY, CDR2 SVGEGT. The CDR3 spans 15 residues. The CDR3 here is CASSQTGSDTGELFF. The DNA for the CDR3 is TGTGCCAGCAGCCAGACAGGGTCGGACACCGGGGAGCTGTTTTTT.

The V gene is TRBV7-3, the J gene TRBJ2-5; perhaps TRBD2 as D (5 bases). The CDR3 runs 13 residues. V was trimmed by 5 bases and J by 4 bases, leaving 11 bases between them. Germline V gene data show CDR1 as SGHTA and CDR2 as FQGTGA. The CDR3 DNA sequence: TGTGCCAGCAGCGTACGGACTGGAGAGACCCAGTACTTC. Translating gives CASSVRTGETQYF.

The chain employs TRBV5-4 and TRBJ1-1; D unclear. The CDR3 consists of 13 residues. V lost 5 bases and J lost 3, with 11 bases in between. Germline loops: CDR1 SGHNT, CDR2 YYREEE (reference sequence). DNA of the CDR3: TGTGCCAGCAGAGCTTACGTGGACACTGAAGCTTTCTTT. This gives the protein CASRAYVDTEAFF.

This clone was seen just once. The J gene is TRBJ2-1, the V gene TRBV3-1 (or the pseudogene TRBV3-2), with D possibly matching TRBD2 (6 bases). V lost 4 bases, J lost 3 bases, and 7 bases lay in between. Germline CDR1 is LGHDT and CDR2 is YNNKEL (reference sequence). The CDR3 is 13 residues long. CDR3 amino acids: CASSLSGYNEQFF. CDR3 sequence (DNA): TGTGCCAGCAGCCTTAGCGGCTACAATGAGCAGTTCTTC.

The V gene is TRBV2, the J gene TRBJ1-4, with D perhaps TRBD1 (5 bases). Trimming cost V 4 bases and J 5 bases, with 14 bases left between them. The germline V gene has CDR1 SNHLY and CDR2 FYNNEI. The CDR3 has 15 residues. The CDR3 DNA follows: TGTGCCAGCAGTGCCACAGGCCAACCCAATGAAAAACTGTTTTTT. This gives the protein CASSATGQPNEKLFF.

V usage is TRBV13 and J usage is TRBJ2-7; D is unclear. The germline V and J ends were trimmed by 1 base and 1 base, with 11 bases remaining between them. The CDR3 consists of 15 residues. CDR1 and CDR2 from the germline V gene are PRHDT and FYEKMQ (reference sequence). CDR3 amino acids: CASSLEGRPSYEQYF. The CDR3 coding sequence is TGTGCCAGCAGCTTAGAGGGCAGGCCTTCCTACGAGCAGTACTTC.

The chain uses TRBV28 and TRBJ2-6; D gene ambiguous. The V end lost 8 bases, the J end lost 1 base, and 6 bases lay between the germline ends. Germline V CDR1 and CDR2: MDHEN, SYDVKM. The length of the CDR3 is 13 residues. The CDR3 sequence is CASLFSGANVLTF. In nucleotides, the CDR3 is TGTGCCAGCCTATTTTCTGGGGCCAACGTCCTGACTTTC.

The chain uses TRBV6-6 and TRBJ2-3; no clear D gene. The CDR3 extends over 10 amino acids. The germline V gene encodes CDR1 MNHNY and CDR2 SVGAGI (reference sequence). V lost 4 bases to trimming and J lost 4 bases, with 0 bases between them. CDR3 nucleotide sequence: TGTGCCAGCAGTTCAGATACGCAGTATTTT. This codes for CASSSDTQYF.

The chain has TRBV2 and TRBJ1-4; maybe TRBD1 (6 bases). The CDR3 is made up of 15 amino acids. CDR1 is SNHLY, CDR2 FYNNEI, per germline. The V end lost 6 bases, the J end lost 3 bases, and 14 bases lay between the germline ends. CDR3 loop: CASRSTGMANEKLFF. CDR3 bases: TGTGCCAGCAGGTCAACAGGGATGGCTAATGAAAAACTGTTTTTT.

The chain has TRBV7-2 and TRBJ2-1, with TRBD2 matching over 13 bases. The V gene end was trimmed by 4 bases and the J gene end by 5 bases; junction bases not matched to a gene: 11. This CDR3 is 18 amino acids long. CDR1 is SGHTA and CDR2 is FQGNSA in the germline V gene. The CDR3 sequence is CASSSQPGLAGKNNEQFF. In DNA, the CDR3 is TGTGCCAGCAGCTCTCAACCGGGACTAGCGGGGAAGAACAATGAGCAGTTCTTC.

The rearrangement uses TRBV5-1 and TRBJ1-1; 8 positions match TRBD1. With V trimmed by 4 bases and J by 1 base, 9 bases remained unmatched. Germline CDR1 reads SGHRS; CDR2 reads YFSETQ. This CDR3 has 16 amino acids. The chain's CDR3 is CASSRETGAWNTEAFF. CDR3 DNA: TGCGCCAGCAGCCGAGAGACAGGGGCGTGGAACACTGAAGCTTTCTTT.

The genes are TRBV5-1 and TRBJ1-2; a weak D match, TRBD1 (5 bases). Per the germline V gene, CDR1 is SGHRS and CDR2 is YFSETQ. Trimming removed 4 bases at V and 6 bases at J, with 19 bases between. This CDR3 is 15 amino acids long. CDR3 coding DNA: TGCGCCAGCAGCGGCTACATCGGCGGAGGGGATGGCTACACCTTC. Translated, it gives CASSGYIGGGDGYTF.

Here the CDR3 DNA reads TGCGCCAGCAGCCCCCGGGACAGGCTGAGCTCCTATAATTCACCCCTCCACTTT. It specifies CASSPRDRLSSYNSPLHF. The chain combines TRBV4-1 with TRBJ1-6; 8 nucleotides line up with TRBD1. Germline-derived CDR1 and CDR2 are MGHRA and YSYEKL. The CDR3 is 18 amino acids. V lost 4 bases, J lost 0 bases, and 8 bases stayed unmatched.

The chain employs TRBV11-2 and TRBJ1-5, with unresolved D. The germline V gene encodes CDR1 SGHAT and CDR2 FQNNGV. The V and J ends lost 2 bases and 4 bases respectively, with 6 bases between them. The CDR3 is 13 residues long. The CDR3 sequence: CASSLRQNQPQHF. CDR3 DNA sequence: TGTGCCAGCAGCTTACGGCAAAATCAGCCCCAGCATTTT.

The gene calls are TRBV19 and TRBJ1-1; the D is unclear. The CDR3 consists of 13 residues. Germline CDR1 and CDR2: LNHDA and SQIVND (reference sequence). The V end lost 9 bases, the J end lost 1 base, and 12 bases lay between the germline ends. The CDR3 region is CASGPRGNTEAFF. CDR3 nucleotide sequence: TGTGCCAGCGGGCCCCGAGGGAACACTGAAGCTTTCTTT.

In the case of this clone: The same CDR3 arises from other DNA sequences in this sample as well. DNA of the CDR3: TGTGCCAGCTCACCATCGGACGGGAACACTGAAGCTTTCTTT. It is translated as CASSPSDGNTEAFF. This chain joins TRBV18 and TRBJ1-1; D call uncertain. Germline V gene lookup returns CDR1 KGHSH and CDR2 LQKENI. CDR3 length: 14 amino acids. Deletions cut 2 bases from V and 1 base from J, with 8 bases between.

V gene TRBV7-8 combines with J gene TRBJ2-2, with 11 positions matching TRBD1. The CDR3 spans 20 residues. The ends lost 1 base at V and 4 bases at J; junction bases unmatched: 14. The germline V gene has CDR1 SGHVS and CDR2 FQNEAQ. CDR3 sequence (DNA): TGTGCCAGCAGCTTAGGGGACAGGGGGTCCCGGGGAGTGAGCACCGGGGAGCTGTTTTTT. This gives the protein CASSLGDRGSRGVSTGELFF.

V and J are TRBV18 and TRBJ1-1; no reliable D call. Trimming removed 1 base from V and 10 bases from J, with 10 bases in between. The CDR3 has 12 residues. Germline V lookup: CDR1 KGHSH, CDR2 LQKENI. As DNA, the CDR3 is TGTGCCAGCTCACCACTTCGAGAGGGAGCTTTCTTT. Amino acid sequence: CASSPLREGAFF. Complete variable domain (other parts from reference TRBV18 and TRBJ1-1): NAGVMQNPRHLVRRRGQEARLRCSPMKGHSHVYWYRQLPEEGLKFMVYLQKENIIDESGMPKERFSAEFPKEGPSILRIQQVVRGDSAAYFCASSPLREGAFFGQGTRLTVV.

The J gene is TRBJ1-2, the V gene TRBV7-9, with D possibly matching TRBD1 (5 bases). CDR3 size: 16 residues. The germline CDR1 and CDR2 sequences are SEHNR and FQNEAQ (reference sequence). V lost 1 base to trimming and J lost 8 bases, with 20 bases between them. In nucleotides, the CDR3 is TGTGCCAGCAGCTTAGTCGGAGACAGTCGTTCTTACGGCTACACCTTC. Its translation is CASSLVGDSRSYGYTF.

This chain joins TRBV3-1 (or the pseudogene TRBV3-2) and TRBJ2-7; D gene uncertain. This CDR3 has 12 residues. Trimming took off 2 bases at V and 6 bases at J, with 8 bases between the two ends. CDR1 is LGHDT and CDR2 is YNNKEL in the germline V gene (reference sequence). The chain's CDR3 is CASSQTRAEQYF. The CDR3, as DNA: TGTGCCAGCAGCCAAACTCGGGCCGAGCAGTACTTC.

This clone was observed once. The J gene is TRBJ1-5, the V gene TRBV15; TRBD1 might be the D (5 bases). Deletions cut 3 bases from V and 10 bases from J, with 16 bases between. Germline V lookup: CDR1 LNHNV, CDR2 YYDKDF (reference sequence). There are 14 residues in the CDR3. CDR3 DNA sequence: TGTGCCACCAGCAGTCAGGGACTTCGCTTACCCCAGCATTTT. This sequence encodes CATSSQGLRLPQHF.

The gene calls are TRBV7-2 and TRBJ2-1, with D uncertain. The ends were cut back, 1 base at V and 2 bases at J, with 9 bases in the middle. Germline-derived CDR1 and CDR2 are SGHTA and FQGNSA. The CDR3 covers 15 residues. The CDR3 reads CASSLVSVPYNEQFF. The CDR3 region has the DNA TGTGCCAGCAGCTTAGTCTCAGTCCCCTACAATGAGCAGTTCTTC.

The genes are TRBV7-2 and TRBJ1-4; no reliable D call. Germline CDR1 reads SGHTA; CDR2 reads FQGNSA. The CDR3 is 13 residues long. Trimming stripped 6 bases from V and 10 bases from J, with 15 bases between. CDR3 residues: CASSSVRSGKLFF. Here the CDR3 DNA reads TGTGCCAGCAGTTCGGTCCGTAGCGGAAAACTGTTTTTT.

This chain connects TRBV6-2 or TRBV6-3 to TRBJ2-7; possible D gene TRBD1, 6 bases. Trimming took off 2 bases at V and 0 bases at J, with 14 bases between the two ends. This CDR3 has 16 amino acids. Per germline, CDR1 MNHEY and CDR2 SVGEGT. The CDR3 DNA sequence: TGTGCCAGCAGTTACGAATGGACAGCGAGCTCCTACGAGCAGTACTTC. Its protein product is CASSYEWTASSYEQYF.

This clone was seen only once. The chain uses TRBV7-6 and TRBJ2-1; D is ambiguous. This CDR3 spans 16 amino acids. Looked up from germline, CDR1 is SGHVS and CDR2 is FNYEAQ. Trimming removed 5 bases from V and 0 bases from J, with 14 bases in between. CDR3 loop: CASSKDRLSSYNEQFF. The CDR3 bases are TGTGCCAGCAGCAAAGACCGTCTTAGCTCCTACAATGAGCAGTTCTTC.